This T cell receptor (beta chain) was recorded in a study of radiation and T cells in renal cell carcinoma. Time point in this sample: blood 4 weeks post-SBRT, at nephrectomy. Indicated treatment: 15 Gy SBRT to primary tumor, nephrectomy 4 weeks later. The germline V gene encodes CDR1 SGHRS and CDR2 YFSETQ. V was trimmed by 4 bases and J by 11 bases, leaving 12 bases between them. The CDR3 spans 11 residues. Clones were read by immunoSEQ multiplex PCR, and TCRdb kept only the in-frame ones, dropping some. The profile shows 150,000 to 200,000 clones, less than 90% of them singletons. The sequenced sample was blood, obtained from a patient whose treatment included radiotherapy and nephrectomy. The chain is built from TRBV5-1 and TRBJ1-1; D is perhaps TRBD1 (6 bases). The receptor comes from a woman in her 50s with renal cell carcinoma. Written as DNA, the CDR3 is TGCGCCAGCAGCGAGGGGGGCGAGGCTTTCTTT. It yields the protein CASSEGGEAFF. The complete variable domain, with remaining parts taken from reference TRBV5-1 and TRBJ1-1, reads KAGVTQTPRYLIKTRGQQVTLSCSPISGHRSVSWYQQTPGQGLQFLFEYFSETQRNKGNFPGRFSGRQFSNSRSEMNVSTLELGDSALYLCASSEGGEAFFGQGTRLTVV.